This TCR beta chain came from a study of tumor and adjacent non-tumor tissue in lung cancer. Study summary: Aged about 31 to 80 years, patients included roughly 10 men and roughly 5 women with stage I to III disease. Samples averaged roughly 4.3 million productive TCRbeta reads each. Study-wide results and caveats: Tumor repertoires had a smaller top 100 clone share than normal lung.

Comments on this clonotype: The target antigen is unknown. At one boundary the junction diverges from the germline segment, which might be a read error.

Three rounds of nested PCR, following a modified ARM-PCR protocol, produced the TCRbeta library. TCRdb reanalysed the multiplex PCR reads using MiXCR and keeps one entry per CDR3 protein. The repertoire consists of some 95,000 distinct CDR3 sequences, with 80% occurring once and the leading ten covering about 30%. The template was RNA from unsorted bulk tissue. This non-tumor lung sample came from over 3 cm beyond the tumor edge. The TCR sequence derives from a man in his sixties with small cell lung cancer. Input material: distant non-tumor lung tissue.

CDR3 DNA sequence: TGCGCCAGCAATCTGGCGGAGAGCTCCTACGAGGAGTACTTC. This sequence encodes CASNLAESSYEEYF. The chain carries TRBV4-1 and TRBJ2-7, with no clear D. CDR3 length: 14 amino acids. Germline V gives CDR1 MGHRA, CDR2 YSYEKL.